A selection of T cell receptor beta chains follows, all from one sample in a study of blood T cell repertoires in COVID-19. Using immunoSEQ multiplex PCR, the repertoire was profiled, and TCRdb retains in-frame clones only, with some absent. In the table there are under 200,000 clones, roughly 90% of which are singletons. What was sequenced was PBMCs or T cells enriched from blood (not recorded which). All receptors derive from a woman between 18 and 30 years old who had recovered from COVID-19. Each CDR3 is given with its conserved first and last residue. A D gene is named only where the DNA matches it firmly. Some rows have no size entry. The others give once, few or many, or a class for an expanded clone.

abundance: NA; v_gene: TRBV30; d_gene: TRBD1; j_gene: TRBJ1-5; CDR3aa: CAWTSGTGGNQPQHF; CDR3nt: TGTGCCTGGACCTCCGGGACAGGGGGCAATCAGCCCCAGCATTTT
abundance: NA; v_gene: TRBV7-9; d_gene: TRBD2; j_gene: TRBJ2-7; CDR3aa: CASSLVGLAPLGEQYF; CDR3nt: TGTGCCAGCAGCTTAGTGGGACTAGCTCCCCTGGGCGAGCAGTACTTC
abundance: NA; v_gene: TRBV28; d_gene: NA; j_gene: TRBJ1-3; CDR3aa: CASSPTWNRPGNTIYF; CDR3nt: TGTGCCAGCAGTCCAACTTGGAACAGGCCTGGAAACACCATATATTTT
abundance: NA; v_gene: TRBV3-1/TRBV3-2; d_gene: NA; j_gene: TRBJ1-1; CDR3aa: CASSQVRAGGRNTEAFF; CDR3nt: TGTGCCAGCAGCCAAGTACGGGCCGGGGGTAGGAACACTGAAGCTTTCTTT
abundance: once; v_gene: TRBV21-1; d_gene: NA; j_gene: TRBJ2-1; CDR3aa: CASSNDEQFF; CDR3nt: TGTGCCAGCAGCAACGATGAGCAGTTCTTC
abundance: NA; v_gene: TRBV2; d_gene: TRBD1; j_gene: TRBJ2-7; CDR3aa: CASGGQGMAEQYF; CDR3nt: TGTGCCAGCGGGGGACAGGGTATGGCCGAGCAGTACTTC
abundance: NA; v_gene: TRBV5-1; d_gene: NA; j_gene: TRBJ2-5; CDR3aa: CASSLAASSRETQYF; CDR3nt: TGCGCCAGCAGCTTGGCCGCTTCCTCTCGGGAGACCCAGTACTTC
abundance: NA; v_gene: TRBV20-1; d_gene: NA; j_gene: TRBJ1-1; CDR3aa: CSVLPNTEAFF; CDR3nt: TGCAGCGTACTACCGAACACTGAAGCTTTCTTT
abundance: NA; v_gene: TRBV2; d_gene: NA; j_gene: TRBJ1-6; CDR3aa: CASTPEAGQNSPLHF; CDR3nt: TGTGCCAGCACACCAGAAGCGGGCCAGAATTCACCCCTCCACTTT
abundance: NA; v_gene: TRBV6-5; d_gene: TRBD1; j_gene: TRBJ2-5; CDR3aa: CASSSGTVQETQYF; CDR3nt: TGTGCCAGCAGTTCTGGGACAGTACAAGAGACCCAGTACTTC
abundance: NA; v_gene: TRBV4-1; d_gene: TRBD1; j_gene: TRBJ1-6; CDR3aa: CASSIRQGDSYNSPLHF; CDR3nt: TGCGCCAGCAGCATACGACAGGGGGACTCCTATAATTCACCCCTCCACTTT
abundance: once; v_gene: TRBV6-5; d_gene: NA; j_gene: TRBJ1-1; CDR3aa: CASTTRDTMNTEAFF; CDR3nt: TGTGCCAGCACCACCCGGGACACAATGAACACTGAAGCTTTCTTT
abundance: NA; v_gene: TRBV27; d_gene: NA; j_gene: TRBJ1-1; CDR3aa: CASSYTRNTEAFF; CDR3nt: TGTGCCAGCAGTTACACTAGGAACACTGAAGCTTTCTTT
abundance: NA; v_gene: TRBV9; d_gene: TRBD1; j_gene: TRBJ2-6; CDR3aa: CASSPQGAAGANVLTF; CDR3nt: TGTGCCAGCAGTCCTCAGGGGGCGGCCGGGGCCAACGTCCTGACTTTC
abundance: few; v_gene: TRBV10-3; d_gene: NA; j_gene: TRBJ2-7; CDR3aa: CAISEKGAYEQYF; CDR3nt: TGTGCCATCAGTGAGAAAGGGGCCTACGAGCAGTACTTC
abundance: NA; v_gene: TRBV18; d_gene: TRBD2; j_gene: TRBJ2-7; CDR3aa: CASSPIAGVAYEQYF; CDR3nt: TGTGCCAGCTCACCTATAGCGGGGGTAGCCTACGAGCAGTACTTC
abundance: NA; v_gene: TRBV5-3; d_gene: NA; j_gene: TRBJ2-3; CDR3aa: CARSRGSADTQYF; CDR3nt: TGTGCCAGAAGCCGAGGGAGCGCAGATACGCAGTATTTT
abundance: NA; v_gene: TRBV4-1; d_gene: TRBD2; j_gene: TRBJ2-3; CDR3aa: CASSQEGSGGTDTQYF; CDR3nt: TGCGCCAGCAGCCAAGAAGGAAGCGGGGGCACAGATACGCAGTATTTT
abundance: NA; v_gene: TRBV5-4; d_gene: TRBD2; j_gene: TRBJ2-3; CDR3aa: CASSSDLGRGTDTQYF; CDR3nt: TGTGCCAGCAGTTCCGACCTTGGGAGGGGCACAGATACGCAGTATTTT
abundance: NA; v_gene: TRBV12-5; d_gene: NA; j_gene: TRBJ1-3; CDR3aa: CASGLPGIRNTIYF; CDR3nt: TGTGCTAGTGGTTTGCCAGGGATAAGGAACACCATATATTTT
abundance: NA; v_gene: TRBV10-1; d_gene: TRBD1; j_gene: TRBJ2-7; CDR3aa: CASSADRGVVYEQYF; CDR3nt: TGCGCCAGCAGCGCGGACAGGGGGGTAGTGTACGAGCAGTACTTC
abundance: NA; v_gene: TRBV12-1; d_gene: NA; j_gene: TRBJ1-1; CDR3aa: CASSWGDRTGRIAFF; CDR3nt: TGTGCCAGCAGCTGGGGAGACAGGACGGGTCGAATAGCTTTCTTT
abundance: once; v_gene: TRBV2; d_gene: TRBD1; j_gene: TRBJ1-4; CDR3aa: CASRGQVNEKLFF; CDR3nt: TGTGCCAGCAGGGGACAGGTTAATGAAAAACTGTTTTTT
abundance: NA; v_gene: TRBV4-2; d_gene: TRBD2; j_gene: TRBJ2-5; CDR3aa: CASSQERGGQETQYF; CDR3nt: TGTGCCAGCAGCCAAGAGCGGGGGGGCCAAGAGACCCAGTACTTC